This T cell receptor beta chain is from a study of response to subunit inactivated influenza vaccine. In regard to this clonotype: The antigen remains undetermined.

TCRdb redid the calling of the RT-PCR reads with MiXCR, one entry per CDR3 protein. The top ten hold roughly 12% of the sample, which has under 200,000 distinct CDR3 sequences, around 9.9% seen once. CDR1 is SGHTA and CDR2 is FQGNSA in the germline V gene. This CDR3 spans 15 amino acids. V lost 2 bases, J lost 7 bases, and 18 bases lay in between. Notes on the study in general: Authors suggested each seasonal influenza vaccination recruits few new T cells.

The clonotype comes from a man between 45 and 60 years old who received an inactivated influenza vaccine. This chain connects TRBV7-2 to TRBJ2-7; possible D gene TRBD2, 6 bases. The starting material was non-naive T cells sorted from PBMCs, obtained 40 to 50 days after vaccination. CDR3 bases: TGTGCCAGCAGCTTAAGGGCGGCCCGGGAGTGGGAGCAGTACTTC. Its translation: CASSLRAAREWEQYF.